Below are 5 T cell receptor beta chains sequenced from a single sample in a study of OX40 agonist ivuxolimab in advanced cancers. Method: immunoSEQ multiplex PCR; TCRdb's copy keeps in-frame clones and lacks some. The profile shows 65,000 to 80,000 clones, about 91% of them singletons. Material: CD4+ or CD8+ T cells sorted from blood, obtained in a trial of the OX40 agonist ivuxolimab. These receptor sequences come from an adult with an advanced solid tumor such as melanoma, head and neck, liver or kidney cancer.

The V call is TRBV19, the J call TRBJ1-1; 10 positions agree with TRBD1. CDR1 is LNHDA and CDR2 is SQIVND in the germline V gene (reference sequence). The ends lost 10 bases at V and 3 bases at J; junction bases unmatched: 8. The CDR3 contains 14 residues. CDR3 region: CATRQGASYTEAFF. Written as DNA, the CDR3 is TGTGCCACCCGACAGGGGGCGAGTTACACTGAAGCTTTCTTT.

V and J are TRBV27 and TRBJ1-2; D perhaps matches TRBD1 (5 bases). The CDR3 loop spans 14 amino acids. From germline, CDR1 is MNHEY and CDR2 SMNVEV (reference sequence). The V end was cut by 5 bases, the J end by 8 bases, with 18 bases between. The CDR3 loop reads CASSEGRSQSGYTF. CDR3 DNA sequence: TGTGCCAGCAGTGAGGGACGAAGCCAATCGGGCTACACCTTC.

V gene TRBV7-6 combines with J gene TRBJ1-3; 8 nucleotides line up with TRBD1. Germline CDR1 SGHVS, CDR2 FNYEAQ. Trimming took 1 base from V and 1 from J; bases not matched to a gene: 18. This CDR3 is 21 amino acids long. The DNA of the CDR3 is TGTGCCAGCAGCTTAGTGGGCTCAGACAGGGGAACGGCTAATTCTGGAAACACCATATATTTT. It encodes CASSLVGSDRGTANSGNTIYF. Together with reference TRBV7-6 and TRBJ1-3, the CDR3 gives the full variable domain: GAGVSQSPRYKVTKRGQDVALRCDPISGHVSLYWYRQALGQGPEFLTYFNYEAQQDKSGLPNDRFSAERPEGSISTLTIQRTEQRDSAMYRCASSLVGSDRGTANSGNTIYFGEGSWLTVV.

The chain uses TRBV30 and TRBJ2-4, with unresolved D. The CDR3 is made up of 17 amino acids. CDR1 and CDR2 (germline): GTSNPN, SVGIG (reference sequence). The germline V and J ends were trimmed by 7 bases and 6 bases, with 28 bases remaining between them. CDR3 in amino acids: CALSQGFLSPVGNIQYF. In nucleotides, the CDR3 is TGTGCCTTGTCCCAAGGGTTCCTTAGCCCTGTGGGAAACATTCAGTACTTC.

The chain combines TRBV6-1 with TRBJ1-3, with 8 bases lining up with TRBD1. V was pared by 4 bases and J by 0 bases, with 5 bases of the junction left unmatched. Germline-derived CDR1 and CDR2 are MNHNS and SASEGT. This CDR3 is 16 amino acids long. For the CDR3, the DNA is TGTGCCAGCAGTGTTACAGGGGGAAGCTCTGGAAACACCATATATTTT. Protein: CASSVTGGSSGNTIYF.